These 21 T cell receptor beta chains came from one sample sequenced in a study of tumor-infiltrating lymphocytes in primary liver carcinoma. TCR beta cDNA was prepared out of roughly 520 ng total RNA by means of a constant-region primer. TCR beta libraries came from three nested multiplex PCR rounds using slightly modified ARM-PCR. Rounds one and two of PCR, each of 10 cycles, were primed with TRBV1-TRBV30 forward primers and a C-beta reverse primer. From the multiplex PCR reads, TCRdb called clonotypes with MiXCR, one entry per CDR3 protein. The sample has some 190,000 distinct CDR3 sequences; 70% to 90% are singletons. The roughly 18-32 mg bulk tissue piece was not sorted before simultaneous RNA and DNA extraction. Sequencing was carried out using tumor tissue from primary liver carcinoma. Receptors originate from a man in his forties with primary liver carcinoma and hepatitis B virus infection.

Comment on this clonotype: This is likely a read error, given that the CDR3 carries no conserved phenylalanine or tryptophan at its end. The V call is TRBV11-2, the J call TRBJ2-3; perhaps TRBD2 as D (5 bases). Germline V gives CDR1 SGHAT, CDR2 FQNNGV. This CDR3 is 15 amino acids long. V was trimmed by 3 bases and J by 5 bases, leaving 15 bases between them. CDR3 protein: CASSFSERRKDTQYL. CDR3 sequence (DNA): TGTGCCAGCAGCTTTAGCGAGAGGCGGAAAGATACGCAGTATTTG.

As regards this clonotype: At one end, the junction sequence differs from germline, possibly due to a read error. The genes are TRBV29-1 and TRBJ1-1, with D unresolved. Germline loops: CDR1 SQVTM, CDR2 ANQGSEA. There are 15 residues in the CDR3. The CDR3 DNA sequence: TGCAGCCTTCGGGCGGGGTGTGGAATGAACACTGAAGCTCTCTTT. Translating gives CSLRAGCGMNTEALF.

This clonotype appeared a single time. A junction boundary mismatches the germline segment, possibly from a read error. V and J are TRBV11-2 and TRBJ1-2; D gene unclear. Germline loops: CDR1 SGHAT, CDR2 FQNNGV. The CDR3 runs to 16 residues. CDR3 loop: CASSIDSIAYSRGYIF. Written as DNA, the CDR3 is TGTGCCAGCAGCATAGATTCGATAGCCTATTCTCGAGGCTACATCTTC.

This clonotype was seen a handful of times. This sequence joins TRBV28 and TRBJ2-7; TRBD1 is a possible D gene (6 bases). Germline V gene data show CDR1 as MDHEN and CDR2 as SYDVKM. This CDR3 is 16 amino acids long. V was trimmed by 2 bases and J by 1 base, leaving 15 bases between them. The CDR3 reads CASSLVGGVRSYEQYF. In DNA form, the CDR3 reads TGTGCCAGCAGTTTAGTAGGGGGAGTTAGGTCCTACGAGCAGTACTTC.

To note about this clonotype: An end of the junction does not agree with germline; a read error may underlie this. The chain joins TRBV28 to TRBJ1-1; D not resolved. Looked up from germline, CDR1 is MDHEN and CDR2 is SYDVKM. The CDR3 is made up of 15 amino acids. CDR3 sequence (DNA): TGTGCCAGCATCGTTGGACGGCTTCGGAACACTGAAGCTGTCTTT. Its translation: CASIVGRLRNTEAVF.

Note on this clonotype: A single base separates this from a much larger clone, so it may be a read error. The V and J genes are TRBV30 and TRBJ1-5, with unresolved D. Germline CDR1 reads GTSNPN; CDR2 reads SVGIG (reference sequence). The CDR3 contains 13 residues. V was cut by 4 bases and J by 5 bases, with 12 bases left in between. In nucleotides, the CDR3 is TGTGCCTGGACGGTGTCTGGAGATCAGCCCCAGCATTTT. Protein sequence: CAWTVSGDQPQHF.

A note on this clonotype: A read error may produce the germline difference seen at one junction end. This chain's CDR3 is CVSSFGQGTGGYTF. DNA for the CDR3: TGTGTCAGCAGTTTCGGGCAAGGGACCGGTGGCTACACCTTC. This rearrangement joins TRBV12-3 or TRBV12-4 to TRBJ1-2, with D tentatively TRBD1 (5 bases). The CDR3 totals 14 residues.

This clonotype has a count of ten or more. This rearrangement joins TRBV5-1 to TRBJ2-2, with 9 bases fitting TRBD1. V lost 8 bases to trimming and J lost 6 bases; unmatched junction nucleotides: 8. The CDR3 totals 14 residues. Germline V gene sequence: CDR1 SGHRS, CDR2 YFSETQ. The CDR3 region is CASTGGSRAGELFF. The DNA of the CDR3 is TGCGCCAGTACAGGGGGCTCAAGGGCCGGGGAGCTGTTTTTT.

Turning to this clonotype: The CDR3 does not end in the conserved phenylalanine or tryptophan, so this is likely a read error. The chain couples TRBV12-3 or TRBV12-4 to TRBJ1-1; 9 bases are shared with TRBD1. This CDR3 region has 15 residues. The CDR3: CAISRPGQGNTEAFC. The CDR3 coding sequence is TGTGCCATCAGTAGACCGGGACAGGGGAACACTGAAGCTTTCTGT.

Of note for this clonotype: The junction shows a germline mismatch at one end, possibly a read error. Here the CDR3 DNA reads TGCACCGTTATTAACGGGCGGGGCATTCAGTACTTC. Amino acid sequence: CTVINGRGIQYF. The chain combines TRBV29-1 with TRBJ2-4; maybe TRBD2 (6 bases). The CDR3 extends over 12 amino acids. In germline, CDR1 is SQVTM, CDR2 ANQGSEA.

Turning to this clonotype: Given the absence of the conserved phenylalanine or tryptophan at the CDR3 end, a read error is likely. The J gene is TRBJ2-4, the V gene TRBV28; D is ambiguous. The CDR3 is 15 residues long. Per germline, CDR1 MDHEN and CDR2 SYDVKM. CDR3: CASSTPELARNIQYV. CDR3 nucleotide sequence: TGTGCCAGCAGCACTCCCGAGTTGGCCAGAAACATTCAGTACGTC.

In regard to this clonotype: The junction shows a germline mismatch at one end, possibly a read error. The rearrangement joins TRBV10-2 to TRBJ1-5; D ambiguous. Germline V gene lookup returns CDR1 WSHSY and CDR2 SAAADI. The CDR3 is made up of 16 amino acids. CDR3 loop: CASSELDRGGSQPHHF. The CDR3 DNA reads TGCGCCAGCAGTGAGCTCGACCGGGGAGGGAGTCAGCCCCATCATTTT.

This CDR3 is CSVSKGRPGAFF. In DNA, the CDR3 is TGCAGCGTCTCTAAGGGCAGGCCTGGAGCTTTCTTT. This chain connects TRBV29-1 to TRBJ1-1, with D unclear. Germline V gene lookup returns CDR1 SQVTM and CDR2 ANQGSEA. Between the trimmed V and J ends, which lost 6 bases and 10 bases, there was a span of 18 bases. This CDR3 comprises 12 residues.

This clonotype was found a few times. The DNA of the CDR3 is TGCAGTGGTAGCACAGGGGAGAGGGACTACGAGCAGTACTTC. It is translated as CSGSTGERDYEQYF. This chain links TRBV20-1 with TRBJ2-7; TRBD1 matches at 7 bases. The germline V gene has CDR1 DFQATT and CDR2 SNEGSKA (reference sequence). CDR3 size: 14 residues. V was clipped by 7 bases and J by 3 bases; unmatched bases: 12.

Worth noting for this clonotype: A read error is likely, as this CDR3 ends without the conserved phenylalanine or tryptophan. The chain uses TRBV11-3 and TRBJ2-1, with D unresolved. Germline CDR1 and CDR2: SGHNT and YENEEA. The CDR3 has 14 residues. CDR3 protein: CANSLGVANNEQFL. In nucleotides, the CDR3 is TGTGCCAACAGCTTAGGCGTCGCGAACAATGAGCAGTTCCTC.

This rearrangement joins TRBV5-4 to TRBJ2-7; D is perhaps TRBD1 (5 bases). The germline gives CDR1 SGHNT, CDR2 YYREEE (reference sequence). Between the trimmed V and J ends, which lost 3 bases and 3 bases, there was a span of 16 bases. The CDR3 totals 15 residues. The CDR3 loop reads CASSSMGQDLYEQYF. The CDR3 DNA reads as TGTGCCAGCAGCTCGATGGGGCAGGATCTCTACGAGCAGTACTTC.

Worth noting for this clonotype: The junction differs from germline at one of its ends, possibly a read error. The rearrangement uses TRBV6-5 and TRBJ2-7; possibly TRBD1 for D (6 bases). This CDR3 region has 17 residues. Germline CDR1 reads MNHEY; CDR2 reads SVGAGI. CDR3 DNA: TGTGTCAGCGTCCGCAATTTCGGGACACAAGGAGCCTACGAGCAGTACTTC. Its translation: CVSVRNFGTQGAYEQYF.

On this clonotype: Mismatch with germline at one junction end may stem from a read error. This chain connects TRBV30 to TRBJ2-7; no firm D call. The CDR3 is made up of 17 amino acids. Germline V lookup: CDR1 GTSNPN, CDR2 SVGIG (reference sequence). The CDR3 bases are TGTGCCTGGAGTGTAATACACGCGGTGGGCTACTACGGCGAGCAGTATTTC. Residues: CAWSVIHAVGYYGEQYF.

This clonotype was recorded once. The junction departs from germline at one end; a sequencing error may be responsible. The chain links TRBV6-5 to TRBJ2-7; no clear D. The germline gives CDR1 MNHEY, CDR2 SVGAGI. This CDR3 has 12 amino acids. CDR3: CATQDGRSELYF. The CDR3, as DNA: TGTGCCACCCAAGACGGACGGAGCGAGCTGTACTTC.

The chain carries TRBV29-1 and TRBJ2-5; the D gene is possibly TRBD2 (5 bases). The CDR3 runs 17 residues. V lost 4 bases and J 1 base, leaving 22 bases between the germline ends. The germline gives CDR1 SQVTM, CDR2 ANQGSEA. In DNA form, the CDR3 reads TGCAGCGTTGTACTAAAGGGAGCCCGCTTCAGCCAAGAGACCCAGTACTTC. This encodes CSVVLKGARFSQETQYF.

The J gene is TRBJ1-2, the V gene TRBV29-1, with D perhaps matching TRBD1 (6 bases). Germline V gene sequence: CDR1 SQVTM, CDR2 ANQGSEA. V gave up 4 bases and J gave up 0 bases, with 24 bases separating them. The CDR3 covers 18 residues. DNA of the CDR3: TGCAGCGTTGGGGCACTAACAGGGACTCGAGTGGCTAACTATGGCTACACCTTC. Its protein product is CSVGALTGTRVANYGYTF.